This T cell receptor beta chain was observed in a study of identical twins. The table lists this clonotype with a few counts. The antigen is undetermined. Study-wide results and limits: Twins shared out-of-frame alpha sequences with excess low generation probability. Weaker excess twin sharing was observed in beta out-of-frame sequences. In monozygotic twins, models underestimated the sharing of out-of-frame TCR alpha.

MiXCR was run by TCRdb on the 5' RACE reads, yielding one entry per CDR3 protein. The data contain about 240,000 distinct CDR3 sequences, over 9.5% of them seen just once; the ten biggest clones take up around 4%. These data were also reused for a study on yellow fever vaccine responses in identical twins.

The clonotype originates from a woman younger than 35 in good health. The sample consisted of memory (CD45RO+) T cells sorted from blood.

This CDR3 reads CASSYSPSETQYF. CDR3 sequence (DNA): TGTGCCAGCAGTTACTCCCCGTCTGAGACCCAGTACTTC. The V gene is TRBV6-2 or TRBV6-3, the J gene TRBJ2-5; D call uncertain. CDR1 is MNHEY, CDR2 SVGEGT, per germline. The CDR3 has 13 amino acids. V was pared by 0 bases and J by 5 bases, with 7 bases between.